These 7 T cell receptor beta chains originate from one sample sequenced in a study of OX40 agonist ivuxolimab in advanced cancers. Assay used: immunoSEQ multiplex PCR; TCRdb lists only in-frame clones, some missing. The data show about 120,000 clones, just over 90% seen once. The starting material was CD4+ or CD8+ T cells sorted from blood, obtained in a trial of the OX40 agonist ivuxolimab. The origin of the receptors is an adult with an advanced solid tumor such as melanoma, head and neck, liver or kidney cancer.

V is TRBV6-5 and J is TRBJ1-1; 7 bases line up with TRBD1. V shed 8 bases, J shed 6 bases, and the junction held 6 bases outside the gene matches. This CDR3 has 12 residues. Germline values: CDR1 MNHEY, CDR2 SVGAGI. CDR3 in DNA: TGTGCCAGCCAGGGGGGAAGGGCTGAAGCTTTCTTT. Encoded protein: CASQGGRAEAFF.

The chain couples TRBV5-1 to TRBJ1-1; TRBD1 is a possible D gene (6 bases). V was cut by 0 bases and J by 5 bases, with 8 bases left in between. Germline lookup yields CDR1 SGHRS and CDR2 YFSETQ. The length of the CDR3 is 13 residues. CDR3 residues: CASSLVRGTEAFF. In nucleotides, the CDR3 is TGCGCCAGCAGCTTGGTAAGGGGGACTGAAGCTTTCTTT.

The rearrangement uses TRBV6-1 and TRBJ2-7; D could derive from TRBD1 or TRBD2 (6 bases each). Germline lookup yields CDR1 MNHNS and CDR2 SASEGT. V was clipped by 6 bases and J by 7 bases, with 13 bases between them. The CDR3 consists of 12 residues. CDR3 coding DNA: TGTGCCAGCAGAAGGGGGGAGGAGGAGCAGTACTTC. This sequence encodes CASRRGEEEQYF.

This chain links TRBV4-1 with TRBJ2-3, with a tentative D call TRBD1 (6 bases). The CDR3 runs to 14 residues. Trimming took off 4 bases at V and 6 bases at J, with 14 bases between the two ends. Germline V gene lookup returns CDR1 MGHRA and CDR2 YSYEKL. The CDR3 region has the DNA TGCGCCAGCAGCCTTGAGGGGGAGAGGGATACGCAGTATTTT. Amino acid sequence: CASSLEGERDTQYF.

J is TRBJ2-1 and V is TRBV5-1; D possibly matches TRBD1 or TRBD2 (5 bases each). V was clipped by 3 bases and J by 7 bases, with 17 bases between them. CDR1 is SGHRS, CDR2 YFSETQ, per germline. The CDR3 consists of 15 residues. CDR3 nucleotides: TGCGCCAGCAGCTGGGGGACGGCGGGTCGGAATGAGCAGTTCTTC. It translates to CASSWGTAGRNEQFF.

Remarks on this clone: In the same sample, other DNA sequences code for this CDR3. The chain recombines TRBV6-1 with TRBJ2-1, with 9 bases aligning to TRBD2. V gave up 7 bases and J gave up 7 bases; unmatched junction bases: 8. Germline CDR1 MNHNS, CDR2 SASEGT. This CDR3 spans 14 amino acids. The CDR3 nucleotides are TGTGCCAGCACCATAGGGACTAGCCCTAATGAGCAGTTCTTC. It translates to CASTIGTSPNEQFF.

The V call is TRBV5-6, the J call TRBJ1-6; 9 nucleotides match TRBD1. The V gene's germline CDR1 is SGHDT and CDR2 YYEEEE. The CDR3 loop spans 16 amino acids. The V gene end was trimmed by 0 bases and the J gene end by 10 bases; junction bases not matched to a gene: 8. The CDR3 protein is CASSLDRGLLGSPLHF. As DNA, the CDR3 is TGTGCCAGCAGCTTGGACAGGGGGCTACTAGGGTCACCCCTCCACTTT. Complete variable domain (other parts from reference TRBV5-6 and TRBJ1-6): DAGVTQSPTHLIKTRGQQVTLRCSPKSGHDTVSWYQQALGQGPQFIFQYYEEEERQRGNFPDRFSGHQFPNYSSELNVNALLLGDSALYLCASSLDRGLLGSPLHFGNGTRLTVT.